This T cell receptor (beta chain) was identified during a study of T cells in Graves' hyperthyroidism and ophthalmopathy. Findings and limits, study-wide: The model predicted ophthalmopathy a median 6.5 months before onset.

Amplification targeted TCR beta CDR3 regions from RNA transcripts. First-round RT-PCR with HTBI primers amplified the TCR CDR3 region. Each CDR3 protein is one row after TCRdb ran MiXCR on the multiplex PCR reads. Among roughly 550,000 distinct CDR3 sequences, 15% to 20% were seen once, and the ten largest hold approximately 30%. With regard to this clonotype: Its antigen is still unknown.

This clonotype was obtained from a woman between 25 and 40 years old with Graves' ophthalmopathy. What was sequenced was blood.

CDR3 bases: TGTGCCAGCAGTTCGGGGTTCCTAAATTCACCCCTCCACTTT. Encoded protein: CASSSGFLNSPLHF. The chain carries TRBV27 and TRBJ1-6, with D unresolved. The V and J ends lost 4 bases and 7 bases respectively, with 11 bases between them. Germline V lookup: CDR1 MNHEY, CDR2 SMNVEV (reference sequence). The CDR3 is 14 residues long.